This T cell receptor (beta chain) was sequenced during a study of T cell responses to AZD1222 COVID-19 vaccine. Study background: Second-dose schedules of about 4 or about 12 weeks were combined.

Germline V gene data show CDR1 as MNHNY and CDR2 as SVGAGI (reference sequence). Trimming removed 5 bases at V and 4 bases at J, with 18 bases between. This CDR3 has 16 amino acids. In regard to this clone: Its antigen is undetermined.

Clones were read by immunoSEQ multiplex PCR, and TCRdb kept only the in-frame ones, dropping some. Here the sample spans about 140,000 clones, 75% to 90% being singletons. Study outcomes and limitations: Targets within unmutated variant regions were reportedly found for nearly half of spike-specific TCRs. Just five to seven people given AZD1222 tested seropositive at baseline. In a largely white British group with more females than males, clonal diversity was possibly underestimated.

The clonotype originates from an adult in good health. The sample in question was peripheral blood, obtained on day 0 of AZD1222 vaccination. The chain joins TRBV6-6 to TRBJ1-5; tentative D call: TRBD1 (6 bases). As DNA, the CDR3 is TGTGCCAGCAGTCCCCCTGATGTGAGGGGGAATCAGCCCCAGCATTTT. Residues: CASSPPDVRGNQPQHF.